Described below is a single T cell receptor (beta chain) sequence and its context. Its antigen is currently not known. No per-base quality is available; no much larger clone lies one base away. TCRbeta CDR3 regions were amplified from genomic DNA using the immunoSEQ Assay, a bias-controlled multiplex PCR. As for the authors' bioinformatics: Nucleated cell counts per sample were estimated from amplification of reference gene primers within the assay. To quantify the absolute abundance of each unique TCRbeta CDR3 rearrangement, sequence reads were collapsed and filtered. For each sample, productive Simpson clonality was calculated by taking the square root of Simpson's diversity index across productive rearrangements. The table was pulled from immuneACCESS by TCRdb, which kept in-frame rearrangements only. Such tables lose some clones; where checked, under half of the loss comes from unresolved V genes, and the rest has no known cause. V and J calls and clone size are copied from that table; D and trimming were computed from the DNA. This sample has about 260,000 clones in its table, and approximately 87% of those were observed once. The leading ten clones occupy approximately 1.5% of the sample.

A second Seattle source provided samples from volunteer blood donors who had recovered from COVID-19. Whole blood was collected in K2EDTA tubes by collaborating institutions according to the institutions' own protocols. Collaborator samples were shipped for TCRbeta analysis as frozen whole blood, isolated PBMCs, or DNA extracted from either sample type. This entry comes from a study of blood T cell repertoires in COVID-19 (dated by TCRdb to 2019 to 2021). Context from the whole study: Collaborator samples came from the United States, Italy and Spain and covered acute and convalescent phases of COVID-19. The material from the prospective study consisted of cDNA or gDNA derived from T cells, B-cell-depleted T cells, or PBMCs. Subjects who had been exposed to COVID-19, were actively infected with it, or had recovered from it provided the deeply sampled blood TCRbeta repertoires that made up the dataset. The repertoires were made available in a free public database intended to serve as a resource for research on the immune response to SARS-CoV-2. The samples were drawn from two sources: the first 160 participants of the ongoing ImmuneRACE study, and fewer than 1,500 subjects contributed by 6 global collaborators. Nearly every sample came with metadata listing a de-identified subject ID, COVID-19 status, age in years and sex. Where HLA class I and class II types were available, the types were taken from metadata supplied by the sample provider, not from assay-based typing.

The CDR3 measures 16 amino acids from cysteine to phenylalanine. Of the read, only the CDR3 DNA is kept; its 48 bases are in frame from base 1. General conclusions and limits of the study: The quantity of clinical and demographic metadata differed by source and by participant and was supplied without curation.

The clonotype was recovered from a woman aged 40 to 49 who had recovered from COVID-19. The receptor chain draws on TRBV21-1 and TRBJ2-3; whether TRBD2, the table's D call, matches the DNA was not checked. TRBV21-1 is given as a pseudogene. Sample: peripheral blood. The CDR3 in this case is CASRKARGALRDTQYF. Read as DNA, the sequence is TGTGCCAGCCGCAAGGCCCGGGGGGCCTTGAGGGATACGCAGTATTTT.